This TCR beta chain was found in a study of Graves' ophthalmopathy and Graves' hyperthyroidism. Across the whole study: No treatment had been given when peripheral blood was collected at initial diagnosis.

With regard to this clonotype: Its antigen is not known.

RNA transcripts served as template for amplifying TCR beta CDR3 sequences. First-round RT-PCR with HTBI primers preceded a second-round multiplex PCR. TCRdb re-derived calls from the multiplex PCR reads in MiXCR, one entry per CDR3 protein. The table lists about 370,000 distinct CDR3 sequences, roughly a sixth of them singletons, with 2% to 3% in the top ten. Findings and caveats of the study: Detection in blood was also observed for most expanded thyroid clonotypes above 0.001 frequency. Classification of ophthalmopathy versus stable hyperthyroidism by a 13-signature model yielded about 90% sensitivity and approximately 80% specificity.

The germline CDR1 and CDR2 sequences are DFQATT and SNEGSKA (reference sequence). The CDR3 covers 12 residues. With 6 bases removed from V and 4 bases from J, the gap between germline ends came to 12 bases. Hyperthyroidism was new, under 2 months, in patients aged 18 to 65. The chain joins TRBV20-1 to TRBJ1-2; D gene ambiguous. This receptor was identified in an adult woman with stable Graves' hyperthyroidism. The sequenced sample consisted of peripheral blood. The CDR3 loop reads CSARLPRYGYTF. As DNA, the CDR3 is TGCAGTGCGCGTCTACCCCGCTATGGCTACACCTTC.